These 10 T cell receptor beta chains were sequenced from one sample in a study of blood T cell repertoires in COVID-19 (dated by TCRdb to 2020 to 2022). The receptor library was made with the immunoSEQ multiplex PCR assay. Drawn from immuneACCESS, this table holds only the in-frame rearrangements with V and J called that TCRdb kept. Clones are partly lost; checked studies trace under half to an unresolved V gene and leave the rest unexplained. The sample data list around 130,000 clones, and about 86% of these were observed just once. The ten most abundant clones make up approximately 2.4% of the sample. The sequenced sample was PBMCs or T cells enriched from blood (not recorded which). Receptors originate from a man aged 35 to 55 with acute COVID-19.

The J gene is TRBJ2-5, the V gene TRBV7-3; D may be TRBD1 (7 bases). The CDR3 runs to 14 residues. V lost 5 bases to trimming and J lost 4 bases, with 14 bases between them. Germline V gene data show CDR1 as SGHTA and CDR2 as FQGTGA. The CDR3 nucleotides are TGTGCCAGCAGCCTGCAGGGGGGATCAGAGACCCAGTACTTC. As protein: CASSLQGGSETQYF.

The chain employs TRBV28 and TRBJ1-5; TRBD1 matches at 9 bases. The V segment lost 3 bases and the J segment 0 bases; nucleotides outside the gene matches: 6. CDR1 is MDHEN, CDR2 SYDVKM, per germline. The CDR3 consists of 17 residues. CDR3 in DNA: TGTGCCAGCAGTTTGGGACAGGGCCTCTATAGCAATCAGCCCCAGCATTTT. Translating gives CASSLGQGLYSNQPQHF.

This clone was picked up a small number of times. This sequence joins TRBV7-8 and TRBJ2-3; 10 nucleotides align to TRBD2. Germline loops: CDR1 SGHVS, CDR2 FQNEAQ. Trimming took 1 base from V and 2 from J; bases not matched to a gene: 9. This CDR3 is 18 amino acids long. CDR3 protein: CASSLGRLAGVNTDTQYF. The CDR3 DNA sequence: TGTGCCAGCAGCTTAGGACGTCTAGCGGGGGTGAACACAGATACGCAGTATTTT.

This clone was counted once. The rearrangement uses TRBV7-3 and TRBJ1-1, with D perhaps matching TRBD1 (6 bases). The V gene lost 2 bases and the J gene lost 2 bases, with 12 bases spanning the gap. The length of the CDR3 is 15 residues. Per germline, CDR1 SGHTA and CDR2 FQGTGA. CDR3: CASSLWTVHNTEAFF. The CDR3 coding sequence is TGTGCCAGCAGCTTATGGACAGTACACAACACTGAAGCTTTCTTT.

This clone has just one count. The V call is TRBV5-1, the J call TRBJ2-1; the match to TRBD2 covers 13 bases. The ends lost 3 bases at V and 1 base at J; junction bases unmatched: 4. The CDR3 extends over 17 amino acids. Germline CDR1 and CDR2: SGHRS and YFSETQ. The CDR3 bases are TGCGCCAGCAGCTCAGGACTAGCGGGAGCTTCCTACAATGAGCAGTTCTTC. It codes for CASSSGLAGASYNEQFF.

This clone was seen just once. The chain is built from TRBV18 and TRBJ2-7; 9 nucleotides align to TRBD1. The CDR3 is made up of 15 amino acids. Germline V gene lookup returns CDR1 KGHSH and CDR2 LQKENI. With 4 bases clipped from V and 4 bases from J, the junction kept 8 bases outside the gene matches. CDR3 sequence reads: CASSLSGTGWYEQYF. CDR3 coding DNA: TGTGCCAGCTCACTTTCCGGGACAGGGTGGTACGAGCAGTACTTC.

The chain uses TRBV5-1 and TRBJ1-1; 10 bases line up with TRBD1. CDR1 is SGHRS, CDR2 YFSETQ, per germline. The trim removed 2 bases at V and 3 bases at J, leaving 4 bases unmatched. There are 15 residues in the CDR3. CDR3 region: CASSLLGTGDTEAFF. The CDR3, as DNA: TGCGCCAGCAGCTTACTAGGGACAGGGGACACTGAAGCTTTCTTT.

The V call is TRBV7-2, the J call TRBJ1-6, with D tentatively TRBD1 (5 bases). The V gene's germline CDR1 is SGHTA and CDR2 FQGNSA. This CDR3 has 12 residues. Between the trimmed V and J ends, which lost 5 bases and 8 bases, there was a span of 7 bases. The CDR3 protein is CASSTRDSPLHF. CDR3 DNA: TGTGCCAGCAGCACCAGGGATTCACCCCTCCACTTT.

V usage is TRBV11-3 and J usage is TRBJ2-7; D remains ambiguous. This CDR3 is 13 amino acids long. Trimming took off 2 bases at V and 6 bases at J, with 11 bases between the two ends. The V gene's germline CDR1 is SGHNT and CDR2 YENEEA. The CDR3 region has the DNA TGTGCCAGCAGCTTAATCGCAGTCTCCGAGCAGTACTTC. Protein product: CASSLIAVSEQYF.

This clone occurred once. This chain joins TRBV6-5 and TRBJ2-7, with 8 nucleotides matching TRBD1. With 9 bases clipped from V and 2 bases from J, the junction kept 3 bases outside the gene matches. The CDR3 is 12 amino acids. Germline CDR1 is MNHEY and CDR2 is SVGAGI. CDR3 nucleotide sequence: TGTGCCAGTGGACAGGGAACCTACGAGCAGTACTTC. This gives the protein CASGQGTYEQYF.